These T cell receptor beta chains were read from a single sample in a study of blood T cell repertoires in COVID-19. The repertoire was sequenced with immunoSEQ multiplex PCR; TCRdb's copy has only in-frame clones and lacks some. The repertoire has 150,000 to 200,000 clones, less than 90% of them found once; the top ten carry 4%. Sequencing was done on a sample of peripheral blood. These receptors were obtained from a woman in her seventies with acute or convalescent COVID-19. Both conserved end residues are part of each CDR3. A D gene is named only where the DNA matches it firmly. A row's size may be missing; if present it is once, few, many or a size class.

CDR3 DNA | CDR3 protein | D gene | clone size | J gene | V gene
TGTGCCACCAGCAGAGCAAGGAACAGGGGGGATCAGCCCCAGCATTTT | CATSRARNRGDQPQHF | TRBD1 | . | TRBJ1-5 | TRBV15
TGTGCCAGTACCCCAGGACTGAGCTCCTACGAGCAGTACTTC | CASTPGLSSYEQYF | . | . | TRBJ2-7 | TRBV19
TGTGCCAGCAGTTTGGACAGGTCGAGCTCCTACGAGCAGTACTTC | CASSLDRSSSYEQYF | TRBD1 | . | TRBJ2-7 | TRBV7-2
TGTGCCAGCAGCTTAGCGGCAGTAACAAATTACAATGAGCAGTTCTTC | CASSLAAVTNYNEQFF | . | . | TRBJ2-1 | TRBV7-2
TGTGCCAGCAGCATAGGACAGGGTGATGGCTACACCTTC | CASSIGQGDGYTF | TRBD1 | . | TRBJ1-2 | TRBV12-3/TRBV12-4
TGTGCCAGCAGCCAATACTCTAGCGGGAAGACCCAGTACTTC | CASSQYSSGKTQYF | TRBD2 | . | TRBJ2-5 | TRBV6-5
TGCGCCAGCAGCCAAGTGGACTTTGGGGAGCGGGGCTACACCTTC | CASSQVDFGERGYTF | . | . | TRBJ1-2 | TRBV4-1
TGTGCCAGCAGTTACTCGACGGGCAGGGTAAATTCACCCCTCCACTTT | CASSYSTGRVNSPLHF | . | few | TRBJ1-6 | TRBV6-5
TGTGCCAGCGGCATGAACAGGGCAACTAATGAAAAACTGTTTTTT | CASGMNRATNEKLFF | . | . | TRBJ1-4 | TRBV27
TGTGCCAGCAGCTCGGGGGGCAGGAACACCGGGGAGCTGTTTTTT | CASSSGGRNTGELFF | . | . | TRBJ2-2 | TRBV11-3
TGCGCCAGCAGCCGGGGAGACTCTGGGGCCAACGTCCTGACTTTC | CASSRGDSGANVLTF | . | . | TRBJ2-6 | TRBV5-1
TGTGCCAGCTCACCACCGAACGCGGGGGGGATCCAAGAGACCCAGTACTTC | CASSPPNAGGIQETQYF | TRBD2 | . | TRBJ2-5 | TRBV18
TGCAGTGCTGCAAGCCAAACCGAGCAGTACTTC | CSAASQTEQYF | . | . | TRBJ2-7 | TRBV20-1
TGTGCCAGCAGCTTGGCTGGCGGGAGAAGCTCTGGAAACACCATATATTTT | CASSLAGGRSSGNTIYF | . | . | TRBJ1-3 | TRBV5-4
TGTGCCAGTAGGGCGGGGGGCACGAACACTGAAGCTTTCTTT | CASRAGGTNTEAFF | . | . | TRBJ1-1 | TRBV19
TGCGCCAGCAGCTTGGCCGCGGTCAACAATGAGCAGTTCTTC | CASSLAAVNNEQFF | . | . | TRBJ2-1 | TRBV5-1
TGTGCCAGCAGTCCCGAGGGGGAGGGGAAATGGACGGAGACCCAGTACTTC | CASSPEGEGKWTETQYF | . | . | TRBJ2-5 | TRBV28
TGTGCCAGCAGCTTAAGGGGGCTAAGAGCTGGAAACACCATATATTTT | CASSLRGLRAGNTIYF | TRBD1 | few | TRBJ1-3 | TRBV7-2
TGTGCCAGCAGTCCGGGACAGAGCAATCAGCCCCAGCATTTT | CASSPGQSNQPQHF | TRBD1 | few | TRBJ1-5 | TRBV2
TGTGCCAGCAGTTACCCAAGTGCCGGGCCCTTCGGGAGGGGCACTGAAGCTTTCTTT | CASSYPSAGPFGRGTEAFF | . | . | TRBJ1-1 | TRBV6-2/TRBV6-3
TGTGCCAGCAGCGACGACAGGGCCACTGAAGCTTTCTTT | CASSDDRATEAFF | . | once | TRBJ1-1 | TRBV21-1
TGTGCCAGCAGCGCGGGGAGCTGGGAGACCTCCTACGAGCAGTACTTC | CASSAGSWETSYEQYF | . | . | TRBJ2-7 | TRBV7-2
TGTGCCAGCAGCTTAGGACAGGGTCCCTACAATGAGCAGTTCTTC | CASSLGQGPYNEQFF | TRBD1 | . | TRBJ2-1 | TRBV7-2
TGTGCCAGCAGCTCACTTGGAAACACCATATATTTT | CASSSLGNTIYF | . | few | TRBJ1-3 | TRBV7-9
TGTGCCAGCAGCTTCTACAGGACTAGCGTCCCGGATACGCAGTATTTT | CASSFYRTSVPDTQYF | TRBD2 | . | TRBJ2-3 | TRBV11-1
TGTGCCAGCAGTGACGAACTAGCGGGATTGACCGGGGAGCTGTTTTTT | CASSDELAGLTGELFF | TRBD2 | few | TRBJ2-2 | TRBV25-1
TGTGCCAGCAGCTTAAATTCGGGGACAGGGGCTACTGAGCAGTACTTC | CASSLNSGTGATEQYF | TRBD1 | . | TRBJ2-7 | TRBV7-3
TGTGCCAGCAGGGCAGGGGGTTTGGGCAATCAGCCCCAGCATTTT | CASRAGGLGNQPQHF | TRBD1 | . | TRBJ1-5 | TRBV28
TGTGCCAGCAGTTGGACTTACCGGACCGGGGAGCTGTTTTTT | CASSWTYRTGELFF | . | . | TRBJ2-2 | TRBV5-6
TGTGCCACCAGCAGAGTGATGGCAGGGGGCCTCGGTAATGAAAAACTGTTTTTT | CATSRVMAGGLGNEKLFF | TRBD1 | . | TRBJ1-4 | TRBV15
TGTGCCCTGACCCCTTGGCAGGGAAAGAACACTGAAGCTTTCTTT | CALTPWQGKNTEAFF | . | . | TRBJ1-1 | TRBV7-9
TGTGCCAGCAGTCGACAGTTCAATCAGCCCCAGCATTTT | CASSRQFNQPQHF | . | . | TRBJ1-5 | TRBV2
TGTGCCAGCTCACCCCGACAGGGGGCCTACGAGCAGTACTTC | CASSPRQGAYEQYF | TRBD1 | few | TRBJ2-7 | TRBV18
TGTGCCAGTAAGAGTAGAAGTCAGGCCGGGGAGCTGTTTTTT | CASKSRSQAGELFF | . | once | TRBJ2-2 | TRBV19
TGTGCCAGCAGTTTAGTAGCGGGAGGGCGGGTGAATGAGCAGTTCTTC | CASSLVAGGRVNEQFF | TRBD2 | . | TRBJ2-1 | TRBV28
TGCGCCAGCAGCCCGGAGCCGTTTAGCGGGACCTCCTACAATGAGCAGTTCTTC | CASSPEPFSGTSYNEQFF | TRBD2 | once | TRBJ2-1 | TRBV5-1
TGTGCCAGTAGTATTCTGGACAGGGAGACCTCTCAGCCCCAGCATTTT | CASSILDRETSQPQHF | TRBD1 | . | TRBJ1-5 | TRBV19
TGTGCCAGCACCTTGGGCAGGGGCCTCTCCTACGAGCAGTACTTC | CASTLGRGLSYEQYF | . | . | TRBJ2-7 | TRBV28